This T cell receptor beta chain originates from a study of cytomegalovirus exposure and HLA in healthy donors. Study as a whole: Earlier sequencing of some 170 million T cells yielded fewer than 140 million unique TCR beta sequences. General study results and limits: Per a later analysis, HLA-associated TCR beta chains showed more clonal expansion than other, equally common TCR beta chains.

Notes on this clone: Its antigen remains unidentified.

There are 14 residues in the CDR3. CDR1 is MRHNA and CDR2 is SNTAGT in the germline V gene. With 2 bases clipped from V and 11 bases from J, the junction kept 5 bases outside the gene matches. PCR used 60 Vbeta primers and 13 Jbeta primers. The data were produced by immunoSEQ multiplex PCR, yet TCRdb's version contains in-frame clones alone and is incomplete. The table lists some 150,000 clones, 55% to 75% of them singletons. The sequenced sample was PBMCs. The TCR comes from a man between 50 and 59 years old in good health and CMV-seropositive. This rearrangement joins TRBV6-4 to TRBJ2-1, with 11 bases identical to TRBD2. The CDR3 protein is CASSDQATSGKQFF. In DNA form, the CDR3 reads TGTGCCAGCAGTGACCAAGCGACTAGCGGGAAGCAGTTCTTC.